A single sample is the source of the 31 T cell receptor beta chains below, sequenced in a study of T-cell reconstitution after alpha-beta-depleted transplantation in children (dated by TCRdb to 2016 to 2018). The sample's treatment or condition label, in plain terms: allogeneic hematopoietic cell transplantation with graft depleted of TCRalphabeta T cells and CD19 B cells. The library was prepared using PCR. Sequenced on an Illumina HiSeq 2500. TCR libraries were prepared with molecular barcoding, using unique molecular identifiers to normalize TCRbeta repertoire quantification. TCRdb applied fastp at Q25 and MiXCR to the public reads, then kept only in-frame beta chains. When rows share a CDR3 protein, they turn into one entry using the most common DNA and genes. Present in this sample are about 580,000 distinct CDR3 sequences, approximately 22% of which were seen just once. Roughly 13% of the sample is held by the ten biggest clonotypes.

The sequences come from PBMCs, mostly from graft donor cells, collected 360 days after TCRalphabeta/CD19-depleted stem cell transplant. Receptor source: a boy younger than two who had a stem cell transplant for acute myeloid leukemia, so the T cells may come from the graft donor.

This sequence joins TRBV4-1 and TRBJ2-3, with D hard to call. This CDR3 has 15 residues. Germline lookup yields CDR1 MGHRA and CDR2 YSYEKL. The germline V and J ends were trimmed by 0 bases and 0 bases, with 7 bases remaining between them. The DNA of the CDR3 is TGCGCCAGCAGCCAAGAAGGGATTAGCACAGATACGCAGTATTTT. It is translated as CASSQEGISTDTQYF.

This clonotype was found a few times. A read error is possible here, since a much larger clone lies one base away. This is likely a read error, given that the CDR3 carries no conserved phenylalanine or tryptophan at its end. The rearrangement uses TRBV10-3 and TRBJ1-5; D possibly corresponds to TRBD1 (6 bases). The V end was cut by 5 bases, the J end by 0 bases, with 8 bases between. CDR1 is ENHRY and CDR2 is SYGVKD in the germline V gene. This CDR3 comprises 14 residues. Here the CDR3 DNA reads TGTGCCATCAGTCCAGGGGATAGCAATCAGCCCCAGCATTAT. It codes for CAISPGDSNQPQHY.

This chain links TRBV25-1 with TRBJ1-2; tentative D call: TRBD1 (5 bases). The CDR3 has 14 residues. The V end was cut by 5 bases, the J end by 4 bases, with 14 bases between. Germline values: CDR1 MGHDK, CDR2 SYGVNS. The CDR3 DNA reads as TGTGCCAGCAGTATCCAGGGAGTAGGCTATGGCTACACCTTC. Encoded protein: CASSIQGVGYGYTF.

In this sample, this clonotype turned up a few times. The chain links TRBV10-1 to TRBJ2-3; perhaps D is TRBD1 or TRBD2 (5 bases each). The CDR3 spans 15 residues. CDR1 and CDR2 (germline): WNHNN, SYGVQD (reference sequence). V was trimmed by 3 bases and J by 1 base, leaving 11 bases between them. CDR3 coding DNA: TGCGCCAGCAGTGACGGGGCGACCCGCACAGATACGCAGTATTTT. This encodes CASSDGATRTDTQYF.

This clonotype came up a few times. The gene calls are TRBV6-5 and TRBJ2-1; perhaps TRBD2 as D (5 bases). Trimming left V 0 bases short and J 5 bases short, with 8 bases between. The germline gives CDR1 MNHEY, CDR2 SVGAGI. This CDR3 has 14 amino acids. CDR3 residues: CASSYSVGNNEQFF. The CDR3 coding sequence is TGTGCCAGCAGTTACTCTGTCGGGAACAATGAGCAGTTCTTC.

This clonotype was seen a few times. This chain joins TRBV28 and TRBJ2-7, with 8 bases identical to TRBD1. V was clipped by 6 bases and J by 1 base; unmatched bases: 8. This CDR3 spans 15 amino acids. Germline values: CDR1 MDHEN, CDR2 SYDVKM. CDR3 sequence: CASSRTGSKSYEQYV. The DNA for the CDR3 is TGTGCCAGCAGCCGGACAGGGAGTAAGTCCTACGAGCAGTACGTC.

This chain links TRBV7-2 with TRBJ2-2, with D perhaps TRBD1 (6 bases). The ends were cut back, 2 bases at V and 7 bases at J, with 8 bases in the middle. Germline CDR1 SGHTA, CDR2 FQGNSA. The CDR3 length is 13 residues. The chain's CDR3 is CASSLRGIGELFF. DNA of the CDR3: TGTGCCAGCAGCTTAAGGGGGATCGGGGAGCTGTTTTTT.

This clonotype was recorded a few times. This chain uses TRBV3-1 with TRBJ1-1, with a possible D match to TRBD1 (5 bases). The V and J ends lost 5 bases and 0 bases respectively, with 16 bases between them. The CDR3 has 16 residues. The germline V gene has CDR1 LGHDT and CDR2 YNNKEL (reference sequence). CDR3: CASSEGRKTMNTEAFF. CDR3 in DNA: TGTGCCAGCAGCGAGGGACGGAAAACCATGAACACTGAAGCTTTCTTT.

This clonotype has a count of ten or more. The V gene is TRBV29-1, the J gene TRBJ2-1; 12 bases line up with TRBD2. V dropped 5 bases and J dropped 8; count of bases not matched to a gene: 4. Looked up from germline, CDR1 is SQVTM and CDR2 is ANQGSEA. This CDR3 has 13 amino acids. The DNA for the CDR3 is TGCAGCGTTAAGGGACTAGCGGGCCATGAGCAGTTCTTC. Encoded protein: CSVKGLAGHEQFF.

The V call is TRBV6-5, the J call TRBJ2-1, with TRBD2 matching 10 bases. Germline V gene data show CDR1 as MNHEY and CDR2 as SVGAGI. The CDR3 is 17 residues long. Losses at the gene ends were 0 bases for V and 6 bases for J; bases not matched to a gene: 8. The CDR3: CASSYSRAGGRLNEQFF. The CDR3 coding sequence is TGTGCCAGCAGTTACTCGAGAGCGGGGGGGCGTCTCAATGAGCAGTTCTTC.

The J gene is TRBJ2-7, the V gene TRBV4-3; D ambiguous. Germline assignment: CDR1 LGHNA and CDR2 YSLEER. V was clipped by 1 base and J by 5 bases, with 9 bases between them. There are 13 residues in the CDR3. CDR3 residues: CASSQAIRDEQYF. The CDR3 nucleotides read TGCGCCAGCAGCCAAGCGATAAGGGACGAGCAGTACTTC.

This clonotype appeared a few times. This rearrangement joins TRBV6-1 to TRBJ1-2; TRBD1 matches at 8 bases. Trimming at V came to 6 bases and at J to 3 bases, leaving 6 bases not matched to a gene. The CDR3 consists of 14 residues. CDR1 and CDR2 from the germline V gene are MNHNS and SASEGT. The CDR3 is CASSIQGVDYGYTF. CDR3 coding DNA: TGTGCCAGCAGCATACAGGGGGTGGACTATGGCTACACCTTC.

This clonotype was seen a handful of times. The chain couples TRBV11-2 to TRBJ1-1; D perhaps matches TRBD1 (6 bases). Trimming pared 4 bases from V and 0 bases from J, leaving 12 bases between. The CDR3 totals 15 residues. Germline assignment: CDR1 SGHAT and CDR2 FQNNGV. The CDR3 DNA follows: TGTGCCAGCAGCTCTTCGACAGGAATGAACACTGAAGCTTTCTTT. Protein: CASSSSTGMNTEAFF. Full variable domain (remainder filled in from reference TRBV11-2 and TRBJ1-1): EAGVAQSPRYKIIEKRQSVAFWCNPISGHATLYWYQQILGQGPKLLIQFQNNGVVDDSQLPKDRFSAERLKGVDSTLKIQPAKLEDSAVYLCASSSSTGMNTEAFFGQGTRLTVV.

The V gene is TRBV20-1, the J gene TRBJ2-2, with D perhaps being TRBD1 or TRBD2 (6 bases each). Germline CDR1 reads DFQATT; CDR2 reads SNEGSKA (reference sequence). V was pared by 0 bases and J by 5 bases, with 13 bases between. The CDR3 is 15 amino acids. The CDR3 DNA is TGCAGTGCTAGAGATGGGGGGCATCTGACCGGGGAGCTGTTTTTT. The encoded protein is CSARDGGHLTGELFF.

This clonotype occurred many times. The chain recombines TRBV29-1 with TRBJ1-3, with 10 bases fitting TRBD1. The length of the CDR3 is 16 residues. Looked up from germline, CDR1 is SQVTM and CDR2 is ANQGSEA. V lost 5 bases, J lost 1 base, and 8 bases stayed unmatched. CDR3 loop: CSVQDRGSGSGNTIYF. The CDR3 DNA follows: TGCAGCGTTCAGGACAGGGGGTCAGGATCTGGAAACACCATATATTTT. Using reference TRBV29-1 and TRBJ1-3 for the parts outside the CDR3, the full variable domain is SAVISQKPSRDICQRGTSLTIQCQVDSQVTMMFWYRQQPGQSLTLIATANQGSEATYESGFVIDKFPISRPNLTFSTLTVSNMSPEDSSIYLCSVQDRGSGSGNTIYFGEGSWLTVV.

The rearrangement uses TRBV6-1 and TRBJ2-5; 8 nucleotides agree with TRBD2. V shed 8 bases, J shed 2 bases, and the junction held 4 bases outside the gene matches. This CDR3 has 13 residues. The germline CDR1 and CDR2 sequences are MNHNS and SASEGT. CDR3 nucleotide sequence: TGTGCCAGCGTAGCGGGGTATCAAGAGACCCAGTACTTC. This translates into CASVAGYQETQYF.

The chain uses TRBV3-1 and TRBJ2-3; the D is unclear. Germline loops: CDR1 LGHDT, CDR2 YNNKEL (reference sequence). V was clipped by 1 base and J by 4 bases, with 12 bases between them. The CDR3 is made up of 15 amino acids. DNA of the CDR3: TGTGCCAGCAGCCAAGTACATGTTGTCGCAGATACGCAGTATTTT. Its translation is CASSQVHVVADTQYF.

The gene calls are TRBV6-5 and TRBJ1-1, with D maybe TRBD1 (5 bases). The CDR3 covers 14 residues. The germline gives CDR1 MNHEY, CDR2 SVGAGI. V lost 0 bases to trimming and J lost 5 bases, with 10 bases between them. This CDR3 reads CASSYSGWGTEAFF. The CDR3, as DNA: TGTGCCAGCAGTTACTCAGGGTGGGGGACTGAAGCTTTCTTT.

The rearrangement joins TRBV6-5 to TRBJ1-5; D uncertain. CDR3 length: 13 amino acids. The germline CDR1 and CDR2 sequences are MNHEY and SVGAGI. V gave up 4 bases and J gave up 7 bases, with 11 bases separating them. In DNA, the CDR3 is TGTGCCAGCAGTTCCCGTACGGGCCAGCCCCAGCATTTT. It is translated as CASSSRTGQPQHF.

This clonotype has more than one count but fewer than ten. The chain links TRBV15 to TRBJ2-7, with D possibly being TRBD2 (5 bases). V was cut by 7 bases and J by 1 base, with 20 bases left in between. The CDR3 has 16 residues. In germline, CDR1 is LNHNV, CDR2 YYDKDF (reference sequence). CDR3 sequence (DNA): TGTGCCACCACCCCGTACGGGAAAGCGGCGTCCTACGAGCAGTACTTC. Residues: CATTPYGKAASYEQYF.

This clonotype has just a few counts. The CDR3 DNA reads as TGCAGTGCCAGCCGCCCTGGTCATTACGAGCAGTACTTC. This gives the protein CSASRPGHYEQYF. The rearrangement joins TRBV20-1 to TRBJ2-7; D not resolved. The CDR3 has 13 amino acids. CDR1 is DFQATT, CDR2 SNEGSKA, per germline (reference sequence). V lost 6 bases and J lost 4, with 16 bases in between.

The table lists this clonotype with a few counts. The CDR3 region is CAISESTLQYNEQFF. DNA of the CDR3: TGTGCCATCAGTGAGTCGACACTCCAGTACAATGAGCAGTTCTTC. This chain joins TRBV10-3 and TRBJ2-1; D remains ambiguous. V was clipped by 0 bases and J by 4 bases, with 10 bases between them. CDR1 and CDR2 (germline): ENHRY, SYGVKD. This CDR3 region has 15 residues.

The chain joins TRBV24-1 to TRBJ2-1; D may match TRBD1 or TRBD2 (5 bases each). CDR1 is KGHDR and CDR2 is SFDVKD in the germline V gene. This CDR3 region has 18 residues. V lost 4 bases to trimming and J lost 6 bases, with 24 bases between them. In DNA, the CDR3 is TGTGCCACCAGTGACCCGAAGTACCGGGACCTTGGGACCAATGAGCAGTTCTTC. Its translation is CATSDPKYRDLGTNEQFF.

The table lists this clonotype with many counts. The V call is TRBV20-1, the J call TRBJ1-6, with D possibly TRBD1 on 6 matching bases. Per germline, CDR1 DFQATT and CDR2 SNEGSKA (reference sequence). The length of the CDR3 is 16 residues. V shed 6 bases and J shed 0 bases, with 15 bases lying between them. CDR3 DNA sequence: TGCAGTGCCAAGGGGGACATCAGCTCCTATAATTCACCCCTCCACTTT. Its protein is CSAKGDISSYNSPLHF.

As DNA, the CDR3 is TGTGCCAGCAGTTTAAGGCAGGGACCCTACGAGCAGTACGTC. Translation: CASSLRQGPYEQYV. The chain combines TRBV27 with TRBJ2-7; the D gene could be TRBD1 or TRBD2 (5 bases each). V was clipped by 2 bases and J by 2 bases, with 10 bases between them. Germline assignment: CDR1 MNHEY and CDR2 SMNVEV (reference sequence). The length of the CDR3 is 14 residues.

As to this clonotype: No conserved phenylalanine or tryptophan ends this CDR3, so it is likely a read error. V usage is TRBV29-1 and J usage is TRBJ2-2; D is perhaps TRBD1 (5 bases). This CDR3 is built from 15 residues. The V end lost 7 bases, the J end lost 3 bases, and 18 bases lay between the germline ends. The germline V gene encodes CDR1 SQVTM and CDR2 ANQGSEA. The chain's CDR3 is CSACFDSKYTGELFL. The CDR3 bases are TGCAGCGCCTGCTTTGACAGCAAATACACCGGGGAGCTGTTTTTG.

V and J are TRBV25-1 and TRBJ2-5; D perhaps matches TRBD2 (5 bases). V was clipped by 2 bases and J by 1 base, with 14 bases between them. This CDR3 is 16 amino acids long. The germline V gene has CDR1 MGHDK and CDR2 SYGVNS. This chain's CDR3 is CASSEEGTRRQETQYF. The CDR3 coding sequence is TGTGCCAGCAGTGAAGAGGGCACACGGCGCCAAGAGACCCAGTACTTC.

This clonotype occurred many times. V usage is TRBV29-1 and J usage is TRBJ2-4; D is undetermined. V lost 4 bases and J 2 bases, leaving 9 bases between the germline ends. Germline values: CDR1 SQVTM, CDR2 ANQGSEA. The CDR3 has 13 amino acids. Written as DNA, the CDR3 is TGCAGCGTTGTGAAAGGCCCCAAAAACATTCAGTACTTC. It yields the protein CSVVKGPKNIQYF.

The chain has TRBV18 and TRBJ2-7, with 8 nucleotides matching TRBD2. This CDR3 comprises 16 residues. The J segment lost 5 bases and the V segment lost 3 bases, leaving 12 bases of the junction unmatched. CDR1 KGHSH and CDR2 LQKENI come from the germline V gene. The CDR3 loop reads CASSPLTGGGYDEQYF. In DNA form, the CDR3 reads TGTGCCAGCTCACCCCTGACTGGCGGGGGGTACGACGAGCAGTACTTC.

The chain links TRBV15 to TRBJ1-2; 9 bases are a match to TRBD1. The CDR3 has 15 amino acids. J gave up 3 bases and V 5 bases, and 7 bases lay outside the gene matches. Germline V CDR1 and CDR2: LNHNV, YYDKDF (reference sequence). The DNA for the CDR3 is TGTGCCACCAGCCGCGAGGACAGGGGTCACTATGGCTACACCTTC. Translating it yields CATSREDRGHYGYTF.

The rearrangement links TRBV12-3 or TRBV12-4 to TRBJ2-3; D might be TRBD1 or TRBD2, each matching 5 bases. This CDR3 is 16 amino acids long. Between the trimmed V and J ends, which lost 1 base and 1 base, there was a span of 12 bases. The CDR3: CASSLVEGTGTDTQYF. In DNA, the CDR3 is TGTGCCAGCAGTTTAGTTGAGGGGACGGGCACAGATACGCAGTATTTT.